This entry features one T cell receptor (beta chain) sequence. These data are taken from a study of tumor T cells in aggressive B-cell lymphoma. Assay used: immunoSEQ multiplex PCR; TCRdb lists only in-frame clones, some missing. The sample lists 1,500 to 2,000 clones, around 86% seen once, with about 11% in the top ten. The CDR3 sequence is 16 residues long. This chain uses TRBV21-1 with TRBJ2-1; the D call of TRBD1 is as the table states it, not checked on the DNA. TRBV21-1 constitutes a pseudogene. The sequenced material came from tumor tissue. The receptor was isolated from an adult with diffuse large B cell lymphoma. The CDR3: CASSTWDRVGFNEQFF. CDR3 in DNA: TGTGCCAGCAGCACCTGGGACAGGGTAGGTTTCAATGAGCAGTTCTTC.